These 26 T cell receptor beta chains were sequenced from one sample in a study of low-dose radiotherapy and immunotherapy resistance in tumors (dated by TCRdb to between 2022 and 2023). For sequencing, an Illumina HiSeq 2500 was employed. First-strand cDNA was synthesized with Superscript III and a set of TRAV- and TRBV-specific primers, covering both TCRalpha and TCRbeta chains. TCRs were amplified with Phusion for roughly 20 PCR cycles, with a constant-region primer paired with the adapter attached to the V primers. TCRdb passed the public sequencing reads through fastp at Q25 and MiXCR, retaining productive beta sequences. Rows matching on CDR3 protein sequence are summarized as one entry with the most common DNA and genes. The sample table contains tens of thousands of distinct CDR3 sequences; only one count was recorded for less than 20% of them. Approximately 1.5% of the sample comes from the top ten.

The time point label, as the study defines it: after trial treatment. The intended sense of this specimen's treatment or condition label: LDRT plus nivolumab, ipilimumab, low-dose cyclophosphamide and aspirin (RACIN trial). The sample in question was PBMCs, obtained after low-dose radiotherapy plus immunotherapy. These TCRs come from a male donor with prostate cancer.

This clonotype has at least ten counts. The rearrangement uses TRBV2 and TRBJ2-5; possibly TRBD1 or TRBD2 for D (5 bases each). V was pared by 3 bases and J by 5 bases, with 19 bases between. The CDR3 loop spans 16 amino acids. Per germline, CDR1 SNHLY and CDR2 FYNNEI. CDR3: CASSENPGSTRETQYF. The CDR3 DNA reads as TGTGCCAGCAGTGAGAATCCAGGGAGTACTCGGGAGACCCAGTACTTC.

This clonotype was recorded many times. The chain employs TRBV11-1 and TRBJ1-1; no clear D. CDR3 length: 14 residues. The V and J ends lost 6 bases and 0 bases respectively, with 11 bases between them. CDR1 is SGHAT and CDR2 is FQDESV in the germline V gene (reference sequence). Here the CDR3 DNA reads TGTGCCAGCAGACCGAAAAACATGAACACTGAAGCTTTCTTT. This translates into CASRPKNMNTEAFF.

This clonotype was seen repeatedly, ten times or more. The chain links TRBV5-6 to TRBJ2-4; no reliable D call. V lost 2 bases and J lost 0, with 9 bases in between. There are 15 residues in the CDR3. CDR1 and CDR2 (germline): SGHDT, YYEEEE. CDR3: CASSFGRIAKNIQYF. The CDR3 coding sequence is TGTGCCAGCAGCTTCGGCAGGATAGCCAAAAACATTCAGTACTTC.

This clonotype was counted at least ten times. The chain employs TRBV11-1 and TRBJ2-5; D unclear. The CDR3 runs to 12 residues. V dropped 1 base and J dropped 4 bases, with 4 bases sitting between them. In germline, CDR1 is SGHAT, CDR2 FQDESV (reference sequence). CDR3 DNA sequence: TGTGCCAGCAGCTTAGATCGAGAGACCCAGTACTTC. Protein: CASSLDRETQYF.

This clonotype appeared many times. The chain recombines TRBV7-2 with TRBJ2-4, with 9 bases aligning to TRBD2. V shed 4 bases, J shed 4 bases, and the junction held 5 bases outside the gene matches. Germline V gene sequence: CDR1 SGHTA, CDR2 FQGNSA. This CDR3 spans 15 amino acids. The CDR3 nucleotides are TGTGCCAGCAGCTCCACGACTAGCGGTAAAAACATTCAGTACTTC. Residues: CASSSTTSGKNIQYF.

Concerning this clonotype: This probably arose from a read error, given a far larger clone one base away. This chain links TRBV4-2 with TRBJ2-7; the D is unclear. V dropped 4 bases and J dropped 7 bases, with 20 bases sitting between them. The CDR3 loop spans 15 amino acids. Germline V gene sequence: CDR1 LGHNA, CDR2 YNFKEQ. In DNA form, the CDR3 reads TGTGCCAGCAGCCGCGGCCAGTTCCTCGGGCGAGAGCAGTACTTC. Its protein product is CASSRGQFLGREQYF.

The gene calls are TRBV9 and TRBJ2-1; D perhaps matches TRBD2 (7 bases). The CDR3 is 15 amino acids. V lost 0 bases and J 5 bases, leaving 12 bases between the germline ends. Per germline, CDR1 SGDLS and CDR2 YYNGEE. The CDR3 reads CASSVGSGGHNEQFF. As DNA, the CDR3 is TGTGCCAGCAGCGTAGGGTCGGGGGGCCACAATGAGCAGTTCTTC. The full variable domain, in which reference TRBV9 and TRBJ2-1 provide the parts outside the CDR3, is DSGVTQTPKHLITATGQRVTLRCSPRSGDLSVYWYQQSLDQGLQFLIQYYNGEERAKGNILERFSAQQFPDLHSELNLSSLELGDSALYFCASSVGSGGHNEQFFGPGTRLTVL.

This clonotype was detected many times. The CDR3 is CSAGLPEGNQPQHF. The CDR3 nucleotides read TGCAGTGCTGGGCTTCCAGAGGGCAATCAGCCCCAGCATTTT. V gene TRBV20-1 combines with J gene TRBJ1-5; no firm D call. V lost 5 bases to trimming and J lost 2 bases, with 13 bases between them. The CDR3 is 14 amino acids. Germline V CDR1 and CDR2: DFQATT, SNEGSKA (reference sequence).

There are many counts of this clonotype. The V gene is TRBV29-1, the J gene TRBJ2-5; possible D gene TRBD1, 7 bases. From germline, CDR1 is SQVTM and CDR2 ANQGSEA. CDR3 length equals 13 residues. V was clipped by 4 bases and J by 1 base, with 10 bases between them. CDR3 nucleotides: TGCAGCGTTGGGGGGGACAGCCAAGAGACCCAGTACTTC. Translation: CSVGGDSQETQYF.

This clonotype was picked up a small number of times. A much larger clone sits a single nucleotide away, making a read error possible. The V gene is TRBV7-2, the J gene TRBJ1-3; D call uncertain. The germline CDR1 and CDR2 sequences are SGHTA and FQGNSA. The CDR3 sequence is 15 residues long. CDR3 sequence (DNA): TGTGCCAGCAGCTTAGCGCAAAACTCTGGAAACACCACATATTTT. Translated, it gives CASSLAQNSGNTTYF.

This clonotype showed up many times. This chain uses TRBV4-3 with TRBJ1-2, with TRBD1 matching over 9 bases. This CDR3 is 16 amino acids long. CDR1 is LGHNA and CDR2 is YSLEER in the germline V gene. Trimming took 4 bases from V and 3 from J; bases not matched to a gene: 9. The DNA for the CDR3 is TGCGCCAGCAGCCGACTGGGACAGGGAAATTACTATGGCTACACCTTC. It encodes CASSRLGQGNYYGYTF.

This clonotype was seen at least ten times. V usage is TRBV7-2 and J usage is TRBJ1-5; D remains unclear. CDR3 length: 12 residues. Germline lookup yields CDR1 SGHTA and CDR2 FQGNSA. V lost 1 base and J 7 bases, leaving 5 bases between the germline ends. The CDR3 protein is CASSLDSQPQHF. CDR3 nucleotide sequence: TGTGCCAGCAGCTTAGACAGCCAGCCCCAGCATTTT. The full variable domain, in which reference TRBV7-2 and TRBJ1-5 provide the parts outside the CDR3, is GAGVSQSPSNKVTEKGKDVELRCDPISGHTALYWYRQSLGQGLEFLIYFQGNSAPDKSGLPSDRFSAERTGGSVSTLTIQRTQQEDSAVYLCASSLDSQPQHFGDGTRLSIL.

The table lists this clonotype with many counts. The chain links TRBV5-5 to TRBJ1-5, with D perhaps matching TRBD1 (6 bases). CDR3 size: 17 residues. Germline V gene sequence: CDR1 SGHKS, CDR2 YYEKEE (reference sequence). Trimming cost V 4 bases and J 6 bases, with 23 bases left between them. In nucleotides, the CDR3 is TGTGCCAGCAGCGCAAGTCTTCTTTCAGGGGATCGTCAGCCCCAGCATTTT. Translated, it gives CASSASLLSGDRQPQHF.

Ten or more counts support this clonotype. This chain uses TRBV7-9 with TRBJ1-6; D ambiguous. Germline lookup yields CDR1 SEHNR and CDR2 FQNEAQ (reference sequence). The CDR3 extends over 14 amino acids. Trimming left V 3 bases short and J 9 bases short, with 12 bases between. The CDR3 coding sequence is TGTGCCAGCAGCTTTCACGGGTCTAGTTCACCCCTCCACTTT. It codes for CASSFHGSSSPLHF.

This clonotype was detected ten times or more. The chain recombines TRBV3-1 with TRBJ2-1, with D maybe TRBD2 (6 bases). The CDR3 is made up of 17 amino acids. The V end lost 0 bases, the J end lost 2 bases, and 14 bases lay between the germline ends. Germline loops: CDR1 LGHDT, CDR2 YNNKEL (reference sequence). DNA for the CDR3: TGTGCCAGCAGCCAAGATTTGGGGACTCGGACCTACAATGAGCAGTTCTTC. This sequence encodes CASSQDLGTRTYNEQFF.

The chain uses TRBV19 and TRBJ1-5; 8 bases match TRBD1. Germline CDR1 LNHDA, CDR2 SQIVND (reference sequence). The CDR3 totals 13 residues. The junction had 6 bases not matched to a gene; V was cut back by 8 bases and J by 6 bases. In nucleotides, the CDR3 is TGTGCCAGTCAGGGGGCTAGGGGTCAGCCCCAGCATTTT. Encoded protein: CASQGARGQPQHF.

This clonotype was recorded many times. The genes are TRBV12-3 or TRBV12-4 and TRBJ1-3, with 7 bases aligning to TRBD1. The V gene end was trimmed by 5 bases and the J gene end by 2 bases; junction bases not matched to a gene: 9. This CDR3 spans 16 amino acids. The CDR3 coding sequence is TGTGCCAGCAGTCGGACCCAGGGGGTTACTGGAAACACCATATATTTT. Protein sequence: CASSRTQGVTGNTIYF.

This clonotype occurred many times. The CDR3, as DNA: TGTGCCAGCAGTTCCCCGGACAGGGAGGGCAGATATGGCTACACCTTC. As protein: CASSSPDREGRYGYTF. The chain links TRBV28 to TRBJ1-2, with 8 bases aligning to TRBD1. The V and J ends lost 4 bases and 5 bases, in that order; junction bases with no gene match: 12. Germline V gene lookup returns CDR1 MDHEN and CDR2 SYDVKM. The CDR3 extends over 16 amino acids.

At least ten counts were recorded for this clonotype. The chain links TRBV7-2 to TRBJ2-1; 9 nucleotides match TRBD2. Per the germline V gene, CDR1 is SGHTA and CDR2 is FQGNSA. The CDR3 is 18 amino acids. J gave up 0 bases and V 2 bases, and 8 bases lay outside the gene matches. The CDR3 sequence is CASSLSRLAVSSYNEQFF. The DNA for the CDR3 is TGTGCCAGCAGCTTATCGCGACTAGCGGTGAGCTCCTACAATGAGCAGTTCTTC. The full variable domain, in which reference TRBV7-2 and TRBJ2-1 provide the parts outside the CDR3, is GAGVSQSPSNKVTEKGKDVELRCDPISGHTALYWYRQSLGQGLEFLIYFQGNSAPDKSGLPSDRFSAERTGGSVSTLTIQRTQQEDSAVYLCASSLSRLAVSSYNEQFFGPGTRLTVL.

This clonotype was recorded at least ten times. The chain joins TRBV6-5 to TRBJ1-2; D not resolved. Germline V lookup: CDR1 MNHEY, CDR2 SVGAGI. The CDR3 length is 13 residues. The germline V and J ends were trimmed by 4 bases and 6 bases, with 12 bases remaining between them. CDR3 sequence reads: CASSSGLRDGYTF. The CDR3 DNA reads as TGTGCCAGCAGTTCCGGACTCCGGGATGGCTACACCTTC.

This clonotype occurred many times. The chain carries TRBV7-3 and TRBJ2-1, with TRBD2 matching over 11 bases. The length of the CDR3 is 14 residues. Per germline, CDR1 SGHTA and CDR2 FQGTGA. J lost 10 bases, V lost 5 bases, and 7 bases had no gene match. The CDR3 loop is CASSRTSGLHEQFF. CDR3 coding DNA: TGTGCCAGCAGCCGGACTAGCGGGTTGCACGAGCAGTTCTTC.

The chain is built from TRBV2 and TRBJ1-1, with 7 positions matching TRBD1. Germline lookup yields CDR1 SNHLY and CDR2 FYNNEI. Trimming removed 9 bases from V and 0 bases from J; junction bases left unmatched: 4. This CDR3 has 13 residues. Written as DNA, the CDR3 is TGTGCCAGAAAGGGACAGATGAACACTGAAGCTTTCTTT. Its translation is CARKGQMNTEAFF.

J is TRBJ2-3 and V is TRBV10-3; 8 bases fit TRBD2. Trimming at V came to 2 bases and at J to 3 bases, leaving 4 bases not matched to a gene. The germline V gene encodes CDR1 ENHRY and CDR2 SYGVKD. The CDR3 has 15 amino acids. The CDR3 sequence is CAISEGSSGTDTQYF. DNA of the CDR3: TGTGCCATCAGTGAGGGGTCTAGCGGGACAGATACGCAGTATTTT.

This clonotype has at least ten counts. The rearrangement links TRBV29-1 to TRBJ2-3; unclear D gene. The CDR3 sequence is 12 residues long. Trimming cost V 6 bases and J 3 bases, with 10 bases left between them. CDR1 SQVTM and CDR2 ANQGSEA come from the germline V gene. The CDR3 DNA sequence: TGCAGCGTCGTAAGAGGAACAGATACGCAGTATTTT. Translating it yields CSVVRGTDTQYF.

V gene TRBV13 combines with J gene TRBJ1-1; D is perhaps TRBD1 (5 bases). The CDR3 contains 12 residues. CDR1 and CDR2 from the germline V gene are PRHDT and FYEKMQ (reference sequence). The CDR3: CRGRAGTAEAFF. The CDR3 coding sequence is TGTCGAGGAAGAGCCGGGACTGCTGAAGCTTTCTTT.

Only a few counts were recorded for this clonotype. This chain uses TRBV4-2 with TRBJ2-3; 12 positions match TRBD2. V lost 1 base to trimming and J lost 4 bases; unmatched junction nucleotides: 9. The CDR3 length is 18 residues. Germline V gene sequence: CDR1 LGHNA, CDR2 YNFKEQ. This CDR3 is CASSQVSSGRDFADTQYF. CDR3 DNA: TGTGCCAGCAGCCAAGTTTCTAGCGGGAGGGATTTCGCAGATACGCAGTATTTT.